This TCR beta chain was sequenced during a study of shared clonotypes between healthy human individuals. V was pared by 4 bases and J by 1 base, with 9 bases of the junction left unmatched. This CDR3 contains 17 residues. CDR1 is SGDLS, CDR2 YYNGEE, per germline. Comments on this clone: What it binds is unknown.

Libraries were prepared by immunoSEQ multiplex PCR; TCRdb keeps only in-frame clonotypes and omits some of them. This sample has 450,000 to 500,000 clones, with around 80% found just once. Each donor was a Caucasian adult residing in Nashville, Tennessee. Study outcomes and limitations: Researchers sampled blood only, noting tissue repertoires likely differ. What limited the represented genetic and exposure-history diversity was the small number of donors.

Sequenced: PBMCs. The TCR comes from a middle-aged woman in good health. Some clones in this sample may be carry-over from other donors' samples. This rearrangement joins TRBV9 to TRBJ2-1; 9 positions agree with TRBD2. CDR3: CASSPRVAGASYNEQFF. CDR3 nucleotides: TGTGCCAGCAGCCCCCGAGTAGCGGGAGCGTCCTACAATGAGCAGTTCTTC.